This TCR beta chain was sequenced for a study of T-cell memory formation after mild COVID-19. TCRdb independently ran MiXCR on the 5' RACE reads; one entry per CDR3 protein. The table shows 180,000 or so distinct CDR3 sequences, with roughly 16% occurring only once. With 1 base removed from V and 2 bases from J, the gap between germline ends came to 7 bases. The CDR3 is 14 amino acids. Looked up from germline, CDR1 is MGHRA and CDR2 is YSYEKL. Sequencing was performed on PBMCs or a T cell subset sorted from them (not recorded which). This clonotype originated in an adult woman who had mild COVID-19 (a few samples of this study predate the infection). Cell type and time point are not known. The rearrangement joins TRBV4-1 to TRBJ2-3; no definite D call. As DNA, the CDR3 is TGCGCCAGCAGCCAAGGGCTGAACACAGATACGCAGTATTTT. Translated, it gives CASSQGLNTDTQYF.